The rows below give T cell receptor beta chains drawn from one sample of a study of cytomegalovirus exposure and HLA in healthy donors. The data were produced by immunoSEQ multiplex PCR, yet TCRdb's version contains in-frame clones alone and is incomplete. The table shows about 130,000 clones, with about 79% occurring only once. Sequenced input: PBMCs. The receptor source for this set is a woman in her 50s in good health and CMV-seronegative. Each CDR3 is given with its conserved first and last residue. Fields, in order: D gene, J gene, clone size, V gene, CDR3 protein, CDR3 DNA. A D gene is named only where the DNA matches it firmly. Clone size, where shown, is once, few, many, or a class for clones that have expanded.

>.|TRBJ1-2|.|TRBV4-2
CASSQVAGDGYTF
TGTGCCAGCAGCCAAGTGGCAGGGGATGGCTACACCTTC
>TRBD2|TRBJ2-3|.|TRBV7-2
CASSPLAGSDTQYF
TGTGCCAGCAGCCCTTTAGCGGGTTCAGATACGCAGTATTTT
>.|TRBJ2-3|once|TRBV7-9
CASSLQSGSSTDTQYF
TGTGCCAGCAGCCTTCAGTCGGGGTCTAGCACAGATACGCAGTATTTT
>TRBD1|TRBJ2-1|.|TRBV7-8
CASSLETGSYNEQFF
TGTGCCAGCAGCTTGGAGACAGGGTCTTACAATGAGCAGTTCTTC
>TRBD2|TRBJ2-1|.|TRBV4-3
CASSQVGAGGFSNEQFF
TGCGCCAGCAGCCAAGTCGGAGCGGGAGGGTTTAGTAATGAGCAGTTCTTC
>.|TRBJ1-1|.|TRBV19
CASSRKQGPMNTEAFF
TGTGCCAGTAGCAGAAAACAGGGTCCCATGAACACTGAAGCTTTCTTT
>TRBD2|TRBJ2-7|.|TRBV11-2
CASSIGTSGSWTYEQYF
TGTGCCAGCAGCATAGGGACTAGCGGGAGTTGGACCTACGAGCAGTACTTC
>TRBD1|TRBJ1-5|.|TRBV28
CASSFPGQGGVNQPQHF
TGTGCCAGCAGTTTTCCGGGACAGGGGGGAGTCAATCAGCCCCAGCATTTT
>TRBD1|TRBJ2-1|.|TRBV29-1
CSVEGTGLNEQFF
TGCAGCGTTGAAGGGACAGGGTTGAATGAGCAGTTCTTC
>.|TRBJ2-7|.|TRBV11-2
CASSYRRDNYEQYF
TGTGCCAGCAGTTATAGGAGGGATAACTACGAGCAGTACTTC
>.|TRBJ2-1|.|TRBV15
CATSRPDLSSYNEQFF
TGTGCCACCAGCAGGCCAGACTTAAGCTCCTACAATGAGCAGTTCTTC
>TRBD2|TRBJ2-3|.|TRBV19
CASSTTSGSTDTQYF
TGTGCCAGTAGTACCACTAGCGGGAGCACAGATACGCAGTATTTT
>TRBD2|TRBJ2-1|.|TRBV27
CASRGGMSGNEQFF
TGTGCCAGCAGGGGGGGGATGAGCGGGAATGAGCAGTTCTTC
>TRBD2|TRBJ2-1|few|TRBV4-2
CASSQVISGRDEQFF
TGTGCCAGCAGCCAAGTCATTAGCGGGAGGGATGAGCAGTTCTTC
>TRBD1|TRBJ1-4|.|TRBV27
CASSKIQGANEKLFF
TGTGCCAGCAGTAAAATACAGGGGGCTAATGAAAAACTGTTTTTT
>.|TRBJ1-2|few|TRBV2
CASRAWGAYGYTF
TGTGCCAGCAGGGCCTGGGGCGCCTATGGCTACACCTTC
>.|TRBJ2-1|once|TRBV9
CASSVEGGRYNEQFF
TGTGCCAGCAGCGTAGAGGGCGGGCGCTACAATGAGCAGTTCTTC
>TRBD1|TRBJ2-7|.|TRBV27
CASSSLGQAYEQYF
TGTGCCAGCAGTTCGCTCGGACAGGCCTACGAGCAGTACTTC
>.|TRBJ2-5|.|TRBV30
CAWILRETQYF
TGTGCCTGGATTCTGAGGGAGACCCAGTACTTC
>.|TRBJ2-2|.|TRBV28
CASSSTELTQNTGELFF
TGTGCCAGCAGTTCAACGGAGCTAACCCAGAACACCGGGGAGCTGTTTTTT
>TRBD1|TRBJ1-5|.|TRBV28
CASSPQGNQPQHF
TGTGCCAGCAGCCCACAGGGGAATCAGCCCCAGCATTTT
>TRBD1|TRBJ2-1|.|TRBV27
CASRAGTGFYNEQFF
TGTGCCAGCAGGGCGGGGACAGGGTTCTACAATGAGCAGTTCTTC
>.|TRBJ2-7|.|TRBV21-1
CASSHGLAGAFYEQYF
TGTGCCAGCAGCCACGGACTAGCGGGAGCTTTCTACGAGCAGTACTTC
>.|TRBJ2-2|few|TRBV4-3
CASSQESVNTGELFF
TGCGCCAGCAGCCAAGAGTCCGTGAACACCGGGGAGCTGTTTTTT
>.|TRBJ1-5|.|TRBV27
CASSQDWGQPQHF
TGTGCCAGCAGTCAGGACTGGGGACAGCCCCAGCATTTT
>.|TRBJ2-3|.|TRBV28
CASSPTGSPTDTQYF
TGTGCCAGCAGCCCCACAGGGAGCCCCACAGATACGCAGTATTTT
>TRBD1|TRBJ1-1|few|TRBV6-1
CASSGGQGNTEAFF
TGTGCCAGCAGTGGGGGACAGGGGAACACTGAAGCTTTCTTT
>TRBD2|TRBJ2-7|.|TRBV10-3
CAIRAGGRRGEYEQYF
TGTGCCATCAGAGCGGGAGGCCGCCGCGGGGAGTACGAGCAGTACTTC
>TRBD1|TRBJ2-7|.|TRBV2
CASSRLMTGGELWGEQYF
TGTGCCAGCAGTCGTCTAATGACAGGGGGGGAACTGTGGGGCGAGCAGTACTTC
>TRBD1|TRBJ2-1|.|TRBV27
CASSLEDRAFNEQFF
TGTGCCAGCAGTTTAGAAGACAGGGCCTTCAATGAGCAGTTCTTC
>TRBD1|TRBJ1-5|.|TRBV7-8
CASSFDRVGSNQPQHF
TGTGCCAGCAGCTTTGACAGGGTAGGGAGCAATCAGCCCCAGCATTTT
>.|TRBJ1-2|.|TRBV6-1
CASSEGMGAGYTF
TGTGCCAGCAGTGAAGGGATGGGCGCCGGCTACACCTTC
>.|TRBJ1-2|.|TRBV7-9
CASSFMGGYGYTF
TGTGCCAGCAGCTTTATGGGGGGCTATGGCTACACCTTC